Each of the 6 T cell receptor beta chains below was sequenced from the same sample in a study of Graves' ophthalmopathy and Graves' hyperthyroidism. Using RNA transcripts, the TCR beta CDR3 regions were amplified. Second-round multiplex PCR came after first-round RT-PCR with HTBI primers. MiXCR was run by TCRdb on the multiplex PCR reads, yielding one entry per CDR3 protein. This repertoire shows 400,000 to 450,000 distinct CDR3 sequences, about 21% found once; its top ten account for roughly 3%. The specimen was peripheral blood. The source of these receptors is a woman aged 18-35 years with stable Graves' hyperthyroidism.

This clonotype showed up many times. The chain uses TRBV10-3 and TRBJ1-2; D gene ambiguous. CDR3 length equals 13 residues. CDR1 and CDR2 from the germline V gene are ENHRY and SYGVKD. Trimming pared 6 bases from V and 1 base from J, leaving 9 bases between. Here the CDR3 reads CAIRITGNYGYTF. CDR3 DNA sequence: TGTGCCATCAGGATCACCGGTAACTATGGCTACACCTTC.

This clonotype was counted at least ten times. V and J are TRBV15 and TRBJ1-2; the D gene is possibly TRBD1 (5 bases). CDR1 is LNHNV and CDR2 is YYDKDF in the germline V gene (reference sequence). V lost 0 bases and J 0 bases, leaving 11 bases between the germline ends. CDR3 length: 16 amino acids. CDR3 DNA sequence: TGTGCCACCAGCAGAGATAGAACAGGAGCTAACTATGGCTACACCTTC. Translation: CATSRDRTGANYGYTF.

In its sample, this clonotype was seen a few times. V is TRBV29-1 and J is TRBJ2-2, with 7 bases identical to TRBD2. The CDR3 runs to 13 residues. Germline trimming cut 4 bases from V and 5 bases from J; bases unmatched to any gene: 4. The germline V gene has CDR1 SQVTM and CDR2 ANQGSEA. In DNA form, the CDR3 reads TGCAGCGTTGGGGCTAGCGGAACCGGGGAGCTGTTTTTT. Its translation is CSVGASGTGELFF.

This clonotype was recorded at least ten times. The chain links TRBV4-2 to TRBJ2-2; 9 nucleotides agree with TRBD2. The CDR3 is 15 amino acids. CDR1 is LGHNA, CDR2 YNFKEQ, per germline. Trimming removed 2 bases from V and 9 bases from J; junction bases left unmatched: 7. The CDR3: CASSQRGTSSRELFF. CDR3 sequence (DNA): TGTGCCAGCAGCCAAAGGGGGACTAGCAGTCGGGAGCTGTTTTTT.

This clonotype was found many times. This chain uses TRBV11-2 with TRBJ2-5, with D perhaps TRBD1 or TRBD2 (5 bases each). The germline CDR1 and CDR2 sequences are SGHAT and FQNNGV. The CDR3 runs 15 residues. Trimming cost V 5 bases and J 1 base, with 14 bases left between them. The CDR3 DNA reads TGTGCCAGCAGCCCAAACGGGGACCCCCAAGAGACCCAGTACTTC. Amino acid sequence: CASSPNGDPQETQYF.

This clonotype occurred a few times. The chain carries TRBV4-1 and TRBJ1-3; D ambiguous. The CDR3 has 15 residues. Germline lookup yields CDR1 MGHRA and CDR2 YSYEKL. V shed 0 bases and J shed 7 bases, with 13 bases lying between them. The CDR3 region is CASSQENTQHNTIYF. The DNA of the CDR3 is TGCGCCAGCAGCCAAGAAAATACCCAGCACAACACCATATATTTT.